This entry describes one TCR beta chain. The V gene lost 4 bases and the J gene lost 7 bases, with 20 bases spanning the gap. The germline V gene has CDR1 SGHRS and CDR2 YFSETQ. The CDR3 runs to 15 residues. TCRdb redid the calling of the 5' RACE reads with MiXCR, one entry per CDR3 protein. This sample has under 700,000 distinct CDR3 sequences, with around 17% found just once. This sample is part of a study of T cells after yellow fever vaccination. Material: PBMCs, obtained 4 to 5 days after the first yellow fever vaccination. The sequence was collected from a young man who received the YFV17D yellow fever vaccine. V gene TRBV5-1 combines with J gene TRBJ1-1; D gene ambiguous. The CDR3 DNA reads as TGCGCCAGCAGCGAAAACCCGGATGGAAACGGTGAAGCTTTCTTT. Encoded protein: CASSENPDGNGEAFF.